What follows describes a single T cell receptor beta chain. A junction boundary mismatches the germline segment, possibly from a read error. This entry belongs to a study of T cell responses to AZD1222 COVID-19 vaccine. Sequencing used immunoSEQ multiplex PCR; TCRdb keeps in-frame clones, though not all of them. In the table there are around 140,000 clones, roughly 92% of which are singletons. Germline V CDR1 and CDR2: MNHEY, SVGAGI. The CDR3 is 13 amino acids. Sequenced material: peripheral blood, taken 28 days after the second AZD1222 dose. V gene TRBV6-5 combines with J gene TRBJ1-1, with 7 nucleotides matching TRBD1. The source is an adult who received the AZD1222 COVID-19 vaccine. CDR3 sequence reads: CASSKPGQSSQLF. DNA for the CDR3: TGTGCCAGCAGTAAACCGGGACAGAGTTCCCAACTCTTT.